This TCR beta chain was retrieved from a study of blood T cell repertoires in COVID-19. About the research overall: Whether acute or convalescent, the COVID-19 samples came from the United States, Italy and Spain.

The CDR3 loop spans 15 amino acids. V shed 4 bases, J shed 8 bases, and the junction held 11 bases outside the gene matches. In germline, CDR1 is SGHDN, CDR2 FVKESK. In the original processing: Researchers report that nucleated cell counts were estimated from reference gene primer amplification. Assay: immunoSEQ multiplex PCR; the TCRdb copy retains only in-frame clones and omits some. That table is the source of V, J and clone size, and D and trimming were worked out from the DNA. The table has hundreds of thousands of clones, about 90% seen once. The sequence was collected from a woman in her 30s with acute COVID-19. What was sequenced was PBMCs or T cells enriched from blood (not recorded which). The chain employs TRBV14 and TRBJ1-2, with 9 bases aligning to TRBD1. CDR3 residues: CASSLLTGGVEGYTF. In nucleotides, the CDR3 is TGTGCCAGCAGCCTTCTTACAGGGGGCGTGGAGGGCTACACCTTC. Full variable domain (missing parts from reference TRBV14 and TRBJ1-2): EAGVTQFPSHSVIEKGQTVTLRCDPISGHDNLYWYRRVMGKEIKFLLHFVKESKQDESGMPNNRFLAERTGGTYSTLKVQPAELEDSGVYFCASSLLTGGVEGYTFGSGTRLTVV.